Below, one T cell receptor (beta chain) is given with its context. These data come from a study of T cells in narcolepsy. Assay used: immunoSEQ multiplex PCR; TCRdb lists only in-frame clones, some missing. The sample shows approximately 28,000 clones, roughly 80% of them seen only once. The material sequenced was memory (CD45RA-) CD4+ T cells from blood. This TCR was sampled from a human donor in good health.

The CDR3 loop is CASSGGSLAGKAEAFF. The CDR3 DNA reads TGTGCCAGCAGTGGGGGATCTCTCGCGGGGAAGGCTGAAGCTTTCTTT. The chain is built from TRBV9 and TRBJ1-1; perhaps TRBD1 as D (5 bases). Trimming shortened V by 5 bases and J by 6 bases, and 23 bases separated the two germline ends. CDR3 size: 16 residues. The germline V gene has CDR1 SGDLS and CDR2 YYNGEE.